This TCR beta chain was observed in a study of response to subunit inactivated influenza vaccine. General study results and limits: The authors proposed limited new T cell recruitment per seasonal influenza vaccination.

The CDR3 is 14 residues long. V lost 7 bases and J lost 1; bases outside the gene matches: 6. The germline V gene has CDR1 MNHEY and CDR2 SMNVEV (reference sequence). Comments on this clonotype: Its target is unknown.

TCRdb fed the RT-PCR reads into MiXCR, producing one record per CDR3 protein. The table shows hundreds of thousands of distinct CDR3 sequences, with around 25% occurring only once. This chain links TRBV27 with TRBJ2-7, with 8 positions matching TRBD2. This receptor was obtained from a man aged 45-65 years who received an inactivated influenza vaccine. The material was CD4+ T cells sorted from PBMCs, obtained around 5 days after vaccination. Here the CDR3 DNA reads TGTGCCAGCAAAACTAGCGGAGTATCCTACGAGCAGTACTTC. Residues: CASKTSGVSYEQYF.